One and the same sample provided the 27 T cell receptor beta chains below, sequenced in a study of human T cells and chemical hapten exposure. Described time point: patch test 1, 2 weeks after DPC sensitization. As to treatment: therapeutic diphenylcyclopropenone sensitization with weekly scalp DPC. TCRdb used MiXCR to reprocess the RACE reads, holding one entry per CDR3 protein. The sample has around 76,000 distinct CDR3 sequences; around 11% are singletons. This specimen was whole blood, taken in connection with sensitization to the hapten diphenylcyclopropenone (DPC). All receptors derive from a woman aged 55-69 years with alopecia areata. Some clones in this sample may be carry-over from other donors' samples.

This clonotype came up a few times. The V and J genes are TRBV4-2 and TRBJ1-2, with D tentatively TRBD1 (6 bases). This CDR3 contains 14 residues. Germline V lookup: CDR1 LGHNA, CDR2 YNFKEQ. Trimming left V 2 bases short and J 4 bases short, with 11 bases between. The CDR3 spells CASSQPGEGYGYTF. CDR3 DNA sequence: TGTGCCAGCAGCCAACCAGGGGAAGGCTATGGCTACACCTTC.

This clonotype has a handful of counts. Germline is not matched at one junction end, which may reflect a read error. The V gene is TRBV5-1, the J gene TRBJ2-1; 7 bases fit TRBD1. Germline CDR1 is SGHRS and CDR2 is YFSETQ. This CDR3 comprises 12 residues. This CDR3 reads CASSLDRDRGLF. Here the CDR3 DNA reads TGCGCCAGCAGCTTGGACCGGGACAGAGGGCTCTTC.

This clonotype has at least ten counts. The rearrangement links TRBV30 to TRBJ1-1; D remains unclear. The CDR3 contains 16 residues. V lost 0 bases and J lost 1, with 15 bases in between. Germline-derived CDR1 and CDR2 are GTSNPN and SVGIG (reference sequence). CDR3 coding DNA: TGTGCCTGGAGTGTAGTGTGGGGTTCCGGGAACACTGAAGCTTTCTTT. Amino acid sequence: CAWSVVWGSGNTEAFF.

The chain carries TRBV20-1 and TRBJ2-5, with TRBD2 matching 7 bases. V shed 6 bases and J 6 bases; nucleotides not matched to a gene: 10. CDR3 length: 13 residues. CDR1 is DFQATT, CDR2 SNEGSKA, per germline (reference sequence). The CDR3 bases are TGCAGTGCAGGCGGAGCGGGATTTAAGACCCAGTACTTC. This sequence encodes CSAGGAGFKTQYF.

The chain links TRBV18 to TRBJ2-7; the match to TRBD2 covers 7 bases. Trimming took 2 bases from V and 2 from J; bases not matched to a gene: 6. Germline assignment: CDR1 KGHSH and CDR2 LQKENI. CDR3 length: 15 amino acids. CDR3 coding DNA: TGTGCCAGCTCACCAGCGGGAGTTGGGCCCTACGAGCAGTACTTC. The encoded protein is CASSPAGVGPYEQYF.

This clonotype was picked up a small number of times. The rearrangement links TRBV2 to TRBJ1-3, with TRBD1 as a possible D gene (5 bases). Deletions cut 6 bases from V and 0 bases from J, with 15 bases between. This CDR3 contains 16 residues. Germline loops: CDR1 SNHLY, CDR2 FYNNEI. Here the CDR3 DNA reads TGTGCCAGCAGAACGGGACTCCAGAGCTCTGGAAACACCATATATTTT. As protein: CASRTGLQSSGNTIYF.

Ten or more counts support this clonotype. Here the CDR3 reads CASHTKGPYNEQFF. DNA for the CDR3: TGTGCCAGCCACACAAAAGGGCCTTACAATGAGCAGTTCTTC. The chain combines TRBV6-4 with TRBJ2-1; D is undetermined. Germline lookup yields CDR1 MRHNA and CDR2 SNTAGT. V shed 8 bases and J shed 4 bases, with 15 bases lying between them. The CDR3 runs 14 residues.

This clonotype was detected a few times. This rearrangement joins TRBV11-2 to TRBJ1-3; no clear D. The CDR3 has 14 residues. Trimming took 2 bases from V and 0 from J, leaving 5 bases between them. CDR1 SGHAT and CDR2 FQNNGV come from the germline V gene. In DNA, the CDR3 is TGTGCCAGCAGCTTAATTCTCTCTGGAAACACCATATATTTT. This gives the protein CASSLILSGNTIYF.

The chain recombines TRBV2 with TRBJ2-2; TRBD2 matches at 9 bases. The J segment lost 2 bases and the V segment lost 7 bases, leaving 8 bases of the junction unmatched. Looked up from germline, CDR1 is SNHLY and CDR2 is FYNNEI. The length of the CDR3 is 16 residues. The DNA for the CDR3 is TGTGCCAGCACCGCAGCGGGGGGAATAAACACCGGGGAGCTGTTTTTT. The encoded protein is CASTAAGGINTGELFF. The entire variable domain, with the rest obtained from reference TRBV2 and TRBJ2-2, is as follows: EPEVTQTPSHQVTQMGQEVILRCVPISNHLYFYWYRQILGQKVEFLVSFYNNEISEKSEIFDDQFSVERPDGSNFTLKIRSTKLEDSAMYFCASTAAGGINTGELFFGEGSRLTVL.

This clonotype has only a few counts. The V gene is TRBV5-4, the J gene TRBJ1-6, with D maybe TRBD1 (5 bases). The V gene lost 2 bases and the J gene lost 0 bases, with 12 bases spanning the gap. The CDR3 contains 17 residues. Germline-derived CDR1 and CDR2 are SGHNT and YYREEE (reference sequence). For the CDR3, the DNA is TGTGCCAGCAGCTTTTTTGGGACTAGCTCCTATAATTCACCCCTCCACTTT. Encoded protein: CASSFFGTSSYNSPLHF.

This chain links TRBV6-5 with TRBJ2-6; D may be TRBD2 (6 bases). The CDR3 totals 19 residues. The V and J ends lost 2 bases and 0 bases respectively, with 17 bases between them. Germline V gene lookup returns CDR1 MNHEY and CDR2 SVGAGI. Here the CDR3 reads CASSYQIFQGGSGANVLTF. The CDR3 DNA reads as TGTGCCAGCAGTTACCAGATTTTTCAGGGAGGCTCTGGGGCCAACGTCCTGACTTTC.

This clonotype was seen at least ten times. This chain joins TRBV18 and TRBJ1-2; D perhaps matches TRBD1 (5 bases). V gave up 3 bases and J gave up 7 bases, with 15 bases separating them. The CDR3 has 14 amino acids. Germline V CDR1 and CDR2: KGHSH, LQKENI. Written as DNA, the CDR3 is TGTGCCAGCTCACCCCCCGCAGGGCAGGGTGGCTACACCTTC. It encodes CASSPPAGQGGYTF.

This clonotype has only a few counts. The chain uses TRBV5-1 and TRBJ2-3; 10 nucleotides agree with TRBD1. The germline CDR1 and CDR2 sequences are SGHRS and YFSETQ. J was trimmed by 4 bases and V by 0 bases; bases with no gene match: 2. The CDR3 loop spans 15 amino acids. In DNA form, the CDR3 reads TGCGCCAGCAGCTTGGAGGGACAGGGGTCAGATACGCAGTATTTT. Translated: CASSLEGQGSDTQYF.

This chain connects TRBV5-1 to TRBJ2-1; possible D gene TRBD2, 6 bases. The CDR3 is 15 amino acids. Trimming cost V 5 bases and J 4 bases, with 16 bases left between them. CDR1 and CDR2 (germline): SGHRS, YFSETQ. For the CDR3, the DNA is TGCGCCAGCAGTTTAGGGCGGCGGGATTACAATGAGCAGTTCTTC. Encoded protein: CASSLGRRDYNEQFF.

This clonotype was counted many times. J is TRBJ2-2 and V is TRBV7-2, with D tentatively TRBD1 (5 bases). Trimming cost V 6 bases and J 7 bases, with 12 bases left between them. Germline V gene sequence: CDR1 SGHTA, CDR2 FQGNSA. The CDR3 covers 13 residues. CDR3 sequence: CASRFRVDGELFF. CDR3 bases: TGTGCCAGCAGGTTCAGGGTAGACGGGGAGCTGTTTTTT.

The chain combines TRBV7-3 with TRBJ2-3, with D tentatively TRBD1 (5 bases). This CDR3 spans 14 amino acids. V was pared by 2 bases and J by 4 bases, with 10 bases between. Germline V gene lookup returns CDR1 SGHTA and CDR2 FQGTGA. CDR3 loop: CASSLGGAPDTQYF. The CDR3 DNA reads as TGTGCCAGCAGCTTAGGTGGGGCACCAGATACGCAGTATTTT.

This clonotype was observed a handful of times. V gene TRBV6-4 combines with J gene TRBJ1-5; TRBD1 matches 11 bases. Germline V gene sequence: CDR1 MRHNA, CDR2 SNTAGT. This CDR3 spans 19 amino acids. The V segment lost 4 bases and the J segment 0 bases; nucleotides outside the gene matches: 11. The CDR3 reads CASSGDRGGRVFSNQPQHF. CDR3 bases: TGTGCCAGCAGTGGGGACAGGGGGGGGCGAGTTTTTAGCAATCAGCCCCAGCATTTT.

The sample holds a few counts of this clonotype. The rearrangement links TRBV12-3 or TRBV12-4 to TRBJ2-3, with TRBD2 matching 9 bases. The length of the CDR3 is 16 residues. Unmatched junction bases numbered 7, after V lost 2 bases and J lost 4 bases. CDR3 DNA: TGTGCCAGCAGTTTATCAGCGGGGGGTTTCGCAGATACGCAGTATTTT. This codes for CASSLSAGGFADTQYF.

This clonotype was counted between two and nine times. The CDR3 protein is CASSYSYSGATDTQYF. CDR3 DNA: TGTGCCAGCAGTTACTCGTATAGCGGGGCCACAGATACGCAGTATTTT. The rearrangement joins TRBV6-5 to TRBJ2-3; TRBD2 agrees at 8 bases. The CDR3 loop spans 16 amino acids. V trimming: 0 bases; J trimming: 2 bases; junction bases outside the gene matches: 4. Germline V lookup: CDR1 MNHEY, CDR2 SVGAGI.

The CDR3 loop is CASSLEGGLRTKQPQHF. CDR3 DNA: TGTGCCAGCAGCTTAGAGGGGGGTCTTAGGACAAAACAGCCCCAGCATTTT. This chain joins TRBV7-8 and TRBJ1-5; a possible D gene is TRBD1 (6 bases). V was cut by 1 base and J by 7 bases, with 20 bases left in between. Per the germline V gene, CDR1 is SGHVS and CDR2 is FQNEAQ. The CDR3 is made up of 17 amino acids.

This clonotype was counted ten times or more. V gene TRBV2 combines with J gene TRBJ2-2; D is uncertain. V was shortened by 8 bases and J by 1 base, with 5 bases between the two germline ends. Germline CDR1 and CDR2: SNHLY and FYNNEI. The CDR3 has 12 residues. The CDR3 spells CASRQNTGELFF. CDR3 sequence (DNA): TGTGCCAGCCGGCAGAACACCGGGGAGCTGTTTTTT.

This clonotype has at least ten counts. The CDR3 is CSAHRDGPDNEQFF. The CDR3, as DNA: TGCAGTGCCCACCGGGACGGACCTGACAATGAGCAGTTCTTC. The V and J genes are TRBV20-1 and TRBJ2-1, with D perhaps TRBD1 or TRBD2 (5 bases each). The germline gives CDR1 DFQATT, CDR2 SNEGSKA (reference sequence). The V gene lost 6 bases and the J gene lost 5 bases, with 17 bases spanning the gap. The CDR3 length is 14 residues.

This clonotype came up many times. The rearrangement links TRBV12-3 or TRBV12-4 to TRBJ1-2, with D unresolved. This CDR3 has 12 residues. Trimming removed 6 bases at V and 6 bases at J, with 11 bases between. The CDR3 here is CASRFRTDGYTF. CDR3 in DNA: TGTGCCAGCAGATTCCGTACAGATGGCTACACCTTC.

The CDR3 DNA reads TGTGCCAGCAGCTTAGATCCCCCCTCCTACGAGCAGTACTTC. This sequence encodes CASSLDPPSYEQYF. The chain carries TRBV11-2 and TRBJ2-7; D gene ambiguous. In germline, CDR1 is SGHAT, CDR2 FQNNGV. V lost 0 bases to trimming and J lost 0 bases, with 6 bases between them. The CDR3 sequence is 14 residues long. The whole variable domain, remainder taken from reference TRBV11-2 and TRBJ2-7, is EAGVAQSPRYKIIEKRQSVAFWCNPISGHATLYWYQQILGQGPKLLIQFQNNGVVDDSQLPKDRFSAERLKGVDSTLKIQPAKLEDSAVYLCASSLDPPSYEQYFGPGTRLTVT.

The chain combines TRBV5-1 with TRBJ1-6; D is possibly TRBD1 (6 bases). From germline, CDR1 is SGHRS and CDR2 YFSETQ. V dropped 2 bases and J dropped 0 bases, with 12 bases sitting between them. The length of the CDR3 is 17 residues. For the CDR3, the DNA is TGCGCCAGCAGCTTACAGGGCTTAAGCTCCTATAATTCACCCCTCCACTTT. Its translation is CASSLQGLSSYNSPLHF. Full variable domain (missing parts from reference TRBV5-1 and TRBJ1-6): KAGVTQTPRYLIKTRGQQVTLSCSPISGHRSVSWYQQTPGQGLQFLFEYFSETQRNKGNFPGRFSGRQFSNSRSEMNVSTLELGDSALYLCASSLQGLSSYNSPLHFGNGTRLTVT.

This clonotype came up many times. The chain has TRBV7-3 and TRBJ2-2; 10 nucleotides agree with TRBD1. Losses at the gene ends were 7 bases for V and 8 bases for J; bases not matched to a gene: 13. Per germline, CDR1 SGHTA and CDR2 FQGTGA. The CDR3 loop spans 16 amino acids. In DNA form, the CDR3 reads TGTGCCAGCACCGGGCTAGGGACAGGGGTTGAAGGGGAGCTGTTTTTT. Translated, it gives CASTGLGTGVEGELFF.

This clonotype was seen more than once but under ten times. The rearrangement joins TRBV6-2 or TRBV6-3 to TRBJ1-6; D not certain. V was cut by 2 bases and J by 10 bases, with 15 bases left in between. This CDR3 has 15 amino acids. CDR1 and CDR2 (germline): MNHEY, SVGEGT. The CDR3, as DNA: TGTGCCAGCAGTTACCTTACGGGTAATGGGTCACCCCTCCACTTT. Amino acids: CASSYLTGNGSPLHF.